Below are 7 T cell receptor beta chains sequenced from a single sample in a study of blood T cell repertoires in COVID-19. Data came from immunoSEQ multiplex PCR; TCRdb stores just in-frame clones and leaves some out. Here the sample spans over 130,000 clones, 88% being singletons. The sample comprised peripheral blood. The receptors originated from a human donor with COVID-19, enrolled during active disease. The donor label of this sample is uncertain.

This chain connects TRBV5-1 to TRBJ2-3; 9 nucleotides match TRBD1. Per germline, CDR1 SGHRS and CDR2 YFSETQ. Trimming cost V 0 bases and J 2 bases; bases outside gene matches: 1. The CDR3 extends over 15 amino acids. CDR3 in DNA: TGCGCCAGCAGCTTGGGGGACAGGGACACAGATACGCAGTATTTT. Translation gives CASSLGDRDTDTQYF.

CDR3 DNA sequence: TGTGCCAGCAGCTATGGACAGAAGGAGCAGTACTTC. The encoded protein is CASSYGQKEQYF. This chain links TRBV11-1 with TRBJ2-7, with D tentatively TRBD1 (6 bases). This CDR3 has 12 amino acids. The germline gives CDR1 SGHAT, CDR2 FQDESV (reference sequence). V dropped 4 bases and J dropped 7 bases, with 11 bases sitting between them.

V is TRBV11-2 and J is TRBJ1-1; a possible D gene is TRBD1 (6 bases). Germline V CDR1 and CDR2: SGHAT, FQNNGV. With 7 bases removed from V and 4 bases from J, the gap between germline ends came to 16 bases. This CDR3 is 14 amino acids long. The CDR3 bases are TGTGCCAGCATCCGTGGGATACAGGGCACTGAAGCTTTCTTT. Its translation is CASIRGIQGTEAFF.

The gene calls are TRBV27 and TRBJ2-1; 9 bases agree with TRBD1. J lost 1 base, V lost 4 bases, and 2 bases had no gene match. Germline V gene sequence: CDR1 MNHEY, CDR2 SMNVEV (reference sequence). The CDR3 is 15 residues long. The CDR3 nucleotides are TGTGCCAGCAGTTCCGGGACAGGGTCCTACAATGAGCAGTTCTTC. This encodes CASSSGTGSYNEQFF.

The J gene is TRBJ1-6, the V gene TRBV18, with D perhaps TRBD1 (5 bases). CDR1 is KGHSH, CDR2 LQKENI, per germline. The V and J ends lost 4 bases and 0 bases respectively, with 10 bases between them. CDR3 length: 16 residues. In DNA form, the CDR3 reads TGTGCCAGCTCACTACAGGAGAGCTCCTATAATTCACCCCTCCACTTT. Translation: CASSLQESSYNSPLHF. The full variable domain, completed using reference TRBV18 and TRBJ1-6, is NAGVMQNPRHLVRRRGQEARLRCSPMKGHSHVYWYRQLPEEGLKFMVYLQKENIIDESGMPKERFSAEFPKEGPSILRIQQVVRGDSAAYFCASSLQESSYNSPLHFGNGTRLTVT.

This sequence joins TRBV4-1 and TRBJ1-6; D gene unclear. Trimming removed 1 base from V and 3 bases from J, with 16 bases in between. CDR1 MGHRA and CDR2 YSYEKL come from the germline V gene. The CDR3 is 18 residues long. The CDR3 reads CASSQGIGRTIYNSPLHF. DNA for the CDR3: TGCGCCAGCAGCCAAGGAATCGGACGGACTATCTATAATTCACCCCTCCACTTT.

A single count supports this clone. The V and J genes are TRBV3-1 (or the pseudogene TRBV3-2) and TRBJ2-1, with 12 bases aligning to TRBD2. J lost 9 bases, V lost 0 bases, and 9 bases had no gene match. Germline V gene sequence: CDR1 LGHDT, CDR2 YNNKEL (reference sequence). The CDR3 contains 17 residues. The CDR3 DNA reads as TGTGCCAGCAGCCAAGATCTGGCTAGCGGGGGGGCCTCTGAGCAGTTCTTC. It is translated as CASSQDLASGGASEQFF.